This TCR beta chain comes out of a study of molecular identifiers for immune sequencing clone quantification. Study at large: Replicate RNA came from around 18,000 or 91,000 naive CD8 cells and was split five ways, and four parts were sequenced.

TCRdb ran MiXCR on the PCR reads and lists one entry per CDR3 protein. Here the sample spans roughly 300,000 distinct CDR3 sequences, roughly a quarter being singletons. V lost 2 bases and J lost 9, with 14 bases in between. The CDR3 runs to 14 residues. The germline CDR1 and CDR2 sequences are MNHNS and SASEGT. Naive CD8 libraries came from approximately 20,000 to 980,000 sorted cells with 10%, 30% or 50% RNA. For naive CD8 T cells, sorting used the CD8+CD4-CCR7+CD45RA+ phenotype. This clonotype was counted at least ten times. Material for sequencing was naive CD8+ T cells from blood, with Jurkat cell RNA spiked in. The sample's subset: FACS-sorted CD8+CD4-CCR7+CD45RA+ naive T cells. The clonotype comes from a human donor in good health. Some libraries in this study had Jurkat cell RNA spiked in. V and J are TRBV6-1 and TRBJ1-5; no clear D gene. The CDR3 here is CASSEFIGFGPQHF. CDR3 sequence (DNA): TGTGCCAGCAGTGAATTTATAGGGTTTGGGCCCCAGCATTTT.